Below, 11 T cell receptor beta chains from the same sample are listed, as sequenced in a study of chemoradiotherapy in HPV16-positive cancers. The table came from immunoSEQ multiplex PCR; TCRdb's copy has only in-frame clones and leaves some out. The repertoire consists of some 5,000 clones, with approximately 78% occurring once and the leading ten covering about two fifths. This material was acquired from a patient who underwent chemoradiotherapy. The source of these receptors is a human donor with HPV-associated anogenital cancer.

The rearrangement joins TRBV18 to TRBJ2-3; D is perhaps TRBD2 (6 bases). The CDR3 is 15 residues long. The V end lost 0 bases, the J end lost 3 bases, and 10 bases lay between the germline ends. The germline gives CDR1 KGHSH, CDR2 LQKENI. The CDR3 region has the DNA TGTGCCAGCTCACCACCGCGGGGCAATACAGATACGCAGTATTTT. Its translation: CASSPPRGNTDTQYF.

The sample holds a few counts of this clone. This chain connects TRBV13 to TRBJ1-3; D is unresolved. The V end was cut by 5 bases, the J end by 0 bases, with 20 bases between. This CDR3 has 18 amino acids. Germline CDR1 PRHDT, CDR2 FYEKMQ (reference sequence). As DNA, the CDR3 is TGTGCCAGCAGCCCATACCTATCCGCGGGAGCCTCTGGAAACACCATATATTTT. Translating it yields CASSPYLSAGASGNTIYF.

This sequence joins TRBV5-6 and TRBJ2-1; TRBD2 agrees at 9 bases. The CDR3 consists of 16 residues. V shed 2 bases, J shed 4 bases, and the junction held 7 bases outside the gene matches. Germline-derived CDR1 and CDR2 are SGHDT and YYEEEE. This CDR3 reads CASSFLAGGPYNEQFF. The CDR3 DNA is TGTGCCAGCAGCTTCCTGGCGGGAGGGCCTTACAATGAGCAGTTCTTC.

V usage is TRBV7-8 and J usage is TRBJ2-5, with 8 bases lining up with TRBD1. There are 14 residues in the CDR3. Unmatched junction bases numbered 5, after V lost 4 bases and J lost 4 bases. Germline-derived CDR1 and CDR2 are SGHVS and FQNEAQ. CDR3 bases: TGTGCCAGCAGCTCGGACAGGGTTTTAGAGACCCAGTACTTC. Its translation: CASSSDRVLETQYF.

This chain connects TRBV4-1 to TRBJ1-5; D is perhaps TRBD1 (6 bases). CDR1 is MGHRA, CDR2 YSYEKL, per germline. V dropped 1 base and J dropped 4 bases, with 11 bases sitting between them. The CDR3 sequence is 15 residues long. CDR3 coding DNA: TGCGCCAGCAGCCAAGGACAGGACACTAATCAGCCCCAGCATTTT. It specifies CASSQGQDTNQPQHF.

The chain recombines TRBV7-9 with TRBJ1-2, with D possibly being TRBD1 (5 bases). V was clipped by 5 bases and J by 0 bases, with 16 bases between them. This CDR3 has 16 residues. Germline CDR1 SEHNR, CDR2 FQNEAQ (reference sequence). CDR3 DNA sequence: TGTGCCAGCAGCGGCGACGGGGCTGGGGCTAACTATGGCTACACCTTC. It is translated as CASSGDGAGANYGYTF.

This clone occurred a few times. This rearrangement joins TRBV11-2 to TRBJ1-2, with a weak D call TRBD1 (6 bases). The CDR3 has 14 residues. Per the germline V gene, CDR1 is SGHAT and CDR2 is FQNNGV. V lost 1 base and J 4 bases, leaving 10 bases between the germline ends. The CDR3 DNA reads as TGTGCCAGCAGCTTAGGCAGGGGCGGCTATGGCTACACCTTC. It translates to CASSLGRGGYGYTF.

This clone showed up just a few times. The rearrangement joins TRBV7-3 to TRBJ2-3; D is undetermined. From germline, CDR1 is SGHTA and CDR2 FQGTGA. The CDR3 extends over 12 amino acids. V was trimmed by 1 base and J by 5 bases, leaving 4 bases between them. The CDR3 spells CASSLMGDTQYF. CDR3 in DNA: TGTGCCAGCAGCTTAATGGGAGATACGCAGTATTTT.

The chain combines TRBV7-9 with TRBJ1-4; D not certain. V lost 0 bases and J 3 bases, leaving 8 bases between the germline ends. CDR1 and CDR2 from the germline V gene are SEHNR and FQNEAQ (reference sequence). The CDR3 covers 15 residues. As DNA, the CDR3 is TGTGCCAGCAGCTTAGCTGGGCAGCCTAATGAAAAACTGTTTTTT. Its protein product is CASSLAGQPNEKLFF.

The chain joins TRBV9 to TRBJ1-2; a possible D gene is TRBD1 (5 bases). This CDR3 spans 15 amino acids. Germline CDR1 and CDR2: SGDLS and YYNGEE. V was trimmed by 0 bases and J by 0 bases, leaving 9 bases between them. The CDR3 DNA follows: TGTGCCAGCAGCGTAGGAGACAGCTCTAACTATGGCTACACCTTC. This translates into CASSVGDSSNYGYTF.

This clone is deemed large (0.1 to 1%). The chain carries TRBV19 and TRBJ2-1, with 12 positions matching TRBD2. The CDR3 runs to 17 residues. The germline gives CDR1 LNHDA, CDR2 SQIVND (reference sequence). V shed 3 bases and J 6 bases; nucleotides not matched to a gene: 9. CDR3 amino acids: CASSILAGGSGGNEQFF. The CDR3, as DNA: TGTGCCAGTAGTATCCTAGCGGGAGGGTCTGGTGGCAATGAGCAGTTCTTC.